This T cell receptor (beta chain) came from a study of shared clonotypes between healthy human individuals. All donors qualified as healthy HIV-negative adults and had experienced no recent acute infections or vaccinations. All participating donors were Caucasian adults from Nashville, Tennessee. At least ten counts were recorded for this clone. This CDR3 is built from 14 residues. The germline V and J ends were trimmed by 4 bases and 7 bases, with 14 bases remaining between them. Germline CDR1 reads LNHDA; CDR2 reads SQIVND (reference sequence). Unsorted PBMC replicate PCRs drew on around 310 ng DNA, representing around 30,000 T cell genomes. Measured with immunoSEQ multiplex PCR; TCRdb has only the in-frame clones, and not every one. The sample shows some 470,000 clones, about 82% of them seen only once.

Specimen: PBMCs. This rearrangement joins TRBV19 to TRBJ2-1, with D possibly being TRBD2 (6 bases). This clonotype was obtained from a woman aged 40 to 50 in good health. Some clones in this sample may be carry-over from other donors' samples. The CDR3: CASSTPGLLNEQFF. The CDR3 nucleotides are TGTGCCAGTAGTACGCCGGGACTCCTAAATGAGCAGTTCTTC. The full variable domain, with the rest looked up from reference TRBV19 and TRBJ2-1, is DGGITQSPKYLFRKEGQNVTLSCEQNLNHDAMYWYRQDPGQGLRLIYYSQIVNDFQKGDIAEGYSVSREKKESFPLTVTSAQKNPTAFYLCASSTPGLLNEQFFGPGTRLTVL.